The next 19 T cell receptor beta chains were all read from a single sample in a study of human T cells and chemical hapten exposure. Described time point: patch test 2, 6 weeks after DPC sensitization. The sample's treatment: therapeutic diphenylcyclopropenone sensitization with weekly scalp DPC. TCRdb reanalysed the RACE reads using MiXCR and keeps one entry per CDR3 protein. The table lists 330,000 or so distinct CDR3 sequences, about 6% of them singletons, with more than 5.5% in the top ten. Sample: whole blood, taken in connection with sensitization to the hapten diphenylcyclopropenone (DPC). The receptors here all came from a woman aged 18-29 years with alopecia areata. Some clones in this sample may be carry-over from other donors' samples.

This clonotype was counted many times. The CDR3 here is CASSLVWEDSNTDTQYF. CDR3 DNA sequence: TGTGCCAGCAGCTTAGTTTGGGAGGACTCTAACACAGATACGCAGTATTTT. V usage is TRBV7-2 and J usage is TRBJ2-3, with a possible D match to TRBD2 (6 bases). Trimming cost V 1 base and J 2 bases, with 16 bases left between them. The CDR3 runs to 17 residues. Germline lookup yields CDR1 SGHTA and CDR2 FQGNSA.

This clonotype was seen a handful of times. The chain has TRBV10-3 and TRBJ2-5; no clear D gene. This CDR3 has 14 residues. V gave up 4 bases and J gave up 2 bases, with 11 bases separating them. Germline assignment: CDR1 ENHRY and CDR2 SYGVKD. The CDR3 spells CAISGSRSQETQYF. CDR3 nucleotide sequence: TGTGCCATCAGTGGGAGCAGATCTCAAGAGACCCAGTACTTC.

This clonotype appeared a few times. The chain carries TRBV20-1 and TRBJ2-7; D possibly corresponds to TRBD1 (6 bases). This CDR3 comprises 12 residues. Germline CDR1 and CDR2: DFQATT and SNEGSKA (reference sequence). Trimming cost V 3 bases and J 2 bases, with 8 bases left between them. CDR3 sequence reads: CSARGATYEQYF. CDR3 nucleotides: TGCAGTGCTAGGGGGGCCACCTACGAGCAGTACTTC.

In this sample, this clonotype turned up a few times. This chain connects TRBV6-5 to TRBJ1-3; D is uncertain. This CDR3 has 15 amino acids. From germline, CDR1 is MNHEY and CDR2 SVGAGI. V was clipped by 5 bases and J by 2 bases, with 13 bases between them. In DNA, the CDR3 is TGTGCCAGCAGTCCCCCTATGGGAGCTGGAAACACCATATATTTT. Translating it yields CASSPPMGAGNTIYF.

The chain combines TRBV2 with TRBJ2-1, with D unresolved. V was shortened by 10 bases and J by 0 bases, with 16 bases between the two germline ends. The CDR3 is 15 residues long. Germline CDR1 SNHLY, CDR2 FYNNEI. CDR3 nucleotide sequence: TGTGCCACCGACCCGGATCTGGGCTCCTACAATGAGCAGTTCTTC. This translates into CATDPDLGSYNEQFF.

The chain joins TRBV5-1 to TRBJ2-3, with TRBD1 as a possible D gene (5 bases). CDR1 is SGHRS, CDR2 YFSETQ, per germline. The V gene lost 4 bases and the J gene lost 3 bases, with 15 bases spanning the gap. The CDR3 extends over 15 amino acids. CDR3 DNA: TGCGCCAGCAGCATGGGGCGCGCCCCAACAGATACGCAGTATTTT. Translation gives CASSMGRAPTDTQYF.

This clonotype was counted many times. The chain uses TRBV12-3 or TRBV12-4 and TRBJ2-1; 12 bases map to TRBD2. V lost 5 bases and J lost 8; bases outside the gene matches: 10. CDR3 length: 16 residues. CDR3 sequence (DNA): TGTGCCAGCAGTGTCGAGCTAGCGGGGGGGCCTTATGAGCAGTTCTTC. Its translation is CASSVELAGGPYEQFF.

This clonotype has a count of ten or more. The chain recombines TRBV3-1 with TRBJ1-1; D perhaps matches TRBD1 (6 bases). CDR1 and CDR2 from the germline V gene are LGHDT and YNNKEL (reference sequence). V was trimmed by 1 base and J by 5 bases, leaving 14 bases between them. CDR3 length: 15 residues. CDR3 in amino acids: CASSQAWDMRTEAFF. The CDR3 region has the DNA TGTGCCAGCAGCCAAGCTTGGGACATGCGAACTGAAGCTTTCTTT.

V gene TRBV2 combines with J gene TRBJ1-5; unclear D gene. There are 14 residues in the CDR3. The germline V gene encodes CDR1 SNHLY and CDR2 FYNNEI. V lost 4 bases and J 4 bases, leaving 11 bases between the germline ends. Here the CDR3 DNA reads TGTGCCAGCAGTGTTTTCGGAGAAAATCAGCCCCAGCATTTT. Its translation is CASSVFGENQPQHF.

The chain has TRBV3-1 and TRBJ1-3; D gene ambiguous. CDR3 length: 16 residues. V was pared by 2 bases and J by 0 bases, with 11 bases between. Germline lookup yields CDR1 LGHDT and CDR2 YNNKEL (reference sequence). This chain's CDR3 is CASSQMGGYSGNTIYF. In DNA, the CDR3 is TGTGCCAGCAGCCAAATGGGCGGTTACTCTGGAAACACCATATATTTT.

This clonotype was seen more than once but under ten times. The DNA of the CDR3 is TGCAGCGTTGGGGGGGGCTTCAATCAGCCCCAGCATTTT. It specifies CSVGGGFNQPQHF. This chain joins TRBV29-1 and TRBJ1-5, with a weak D call TRBD1 (6 bases). This CDR3 is 13 amino acids long. The germline V gene has CDR1 SQVTM and CDR2 ANQGSEA. Between the trimmed V and J ends, which lost 4 bases and 3 bases, there was a span of 10 bases.

This clonotype occurred a few times. V usage is TRBV5-6 and J usage is TRBJ2-3; 7 bases agree with TRBD1. From germline, CDR1 is SGHDT and CDR2 YYEEEE. The CDR3 spans 14 residues. With 4 bases clipped from V and 9 bases from J, the junction kept 11 bases outside the gene matches. CDR3 sequence reads: CASSTRTGTGTQYF. CDR3 nucleotide sequence: TGTGCCAGCAGCACTCGGACAGGAACGGGGACGCAGTATTTT.

This clonotype came up many times. The V and J genes are TRBV5-6 and TRBJ2-2; no clear D gene. Trimming left V 4 bases short and J 8 bases short, with 6 bases between. The CDR3 runs to 11 residues. Germline lookup yields CDR1 SGHDT and CDR2 YYEEEE. The chain's CDR3 is CASSVGGELFF. The CDR3 DNA reads as TGTGCCAGCAGCGTTGGAGGGGAGCTGTTTTTT. Full variable domain (rest looked up from reference TRBV5-6 and TRBJ2-2): DAGVTQSPTHLIKTRGQQVTLRCSPKSGHDTVSWYQQALGQGPQFIFQYYEEEERQRGNFPDRFSGHQFPNYSSELNVNALLLGDSALYLCASSVGGELFFGEGSRLTVL.

The V and J genes are TRBV2 and TRBJ1-3; possibly TRBD1 for D (6 bases). The CDR3 runs 15 residues. V was pared by 6 bases and J by 8 bases, with 20 bases between. CDR1 is SNHLY and CDR2 is FYNNEI in the germline V gene. The CDR3 DNA is TGTGCCAGCAGCGCGCCCAGGGGTTCCACCCACACCATATATTTT. It encodes CASSAPRGSTHTIYF.

This clonotype was seen a few times. This rearrangement joins TRBV4-3 to TRBJ2-3; either TRBD1 or TRBD2 may fit D (5 bases each). Between the trimmed V and J ends, which lost 1 base and 3 bases, there was a span of 14 bases. This CDR3 region has 16 residues. The V gene's germline CDR1 is LGHNA and CDR2 YSLEER. Written as DNA, the CDR3 is TGCGCCAGCAGCCAAGCTCCGGGGCTAACGACAGATACGCAGTATTTT. The encoded protein is CASSQAPGLTTDTQYF.

The genes are TRBV9 and TRBJ1-5; TRBD1 aligns across 7 bases. The CDR3 spans 15 residues. V lost 0 bases and J lost 7; bases outside the gene matches: 7. The germline V gene has CDR1 SGDLS and CDR2 YYNGEE. Written as DNA, the CDR3 is TGTGCCAGCAGCGTAGAAGGGGGCCGGGGGCAGCCCCAGCATTTT. This gives the protein CASSVEGGRGQPQHF.

This clonotype was counted a few times. This sequence joins TRBV29-1 and TRBJ1-1, with TRBD1 matching over 9 bases. CDR3 length: 17 amino acids. Germline CDR1 and CDR2: SQVTM and ANQGSEA. J gave up 1 base and V 3 bases, and 12 bases lay outside the gene matches. The DNA for the CDR3 is TGCAGCGTTGAGTTAGCGGGACAGGGTAAGTGGAACACTGAAGCTTTCTTT. This translates into CSVELAGQGKWNTEAFF.

This clonotype came up many times. The rearrangement links TRBV20-1 to TRBJ2-3; maybe TRBD2 (5 bases). CDR3 length: 16 residues. CDR1 and CDR2 from the germline V gene are DFQATT and SNEGSKA (reference sequence). Trimming shortened V by 2 bases and J by 1 base, and 16 bases separated the two germline ends. This chain's CDR3 is CSARSRRGIGTDTQYF. Written as DNA, the CDR3 is TGCAGTGCTAGATCCCGTCGAGGGATCGGCACAGATACGCAGTATTTT.

This clonotype was observed many times. The chain uses TRBV4-3 and TRBJ2-3, with D tentatively TRBD1 (5 bases). The CDR3 is 15 residues long. Germline-derived CDR1 and CDR2 are LGHNA and YSLEER. The V end was cut by 0 bases, the J end by 6 bases, with 13 bases between. CDR3 sequence: CASSQEETASDTQYF. The CDR3 bases are TGCGCCAGCAGCCAAGAGGAGACAGCTTCTGATACGCAGTATTTT.